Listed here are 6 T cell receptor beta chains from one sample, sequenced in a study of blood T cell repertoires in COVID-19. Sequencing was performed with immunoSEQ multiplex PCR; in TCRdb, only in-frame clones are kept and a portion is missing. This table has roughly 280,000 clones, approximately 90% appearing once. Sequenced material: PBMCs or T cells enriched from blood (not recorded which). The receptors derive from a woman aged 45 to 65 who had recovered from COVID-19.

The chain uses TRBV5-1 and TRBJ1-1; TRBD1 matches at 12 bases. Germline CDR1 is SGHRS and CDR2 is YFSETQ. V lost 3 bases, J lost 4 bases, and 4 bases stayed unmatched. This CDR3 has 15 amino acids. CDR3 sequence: CASSSGQGAITEAFF. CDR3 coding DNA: TGCGCCAGCAGCTCGGGACAGGGGGCGATCACTGAAGCTTTCTTT.

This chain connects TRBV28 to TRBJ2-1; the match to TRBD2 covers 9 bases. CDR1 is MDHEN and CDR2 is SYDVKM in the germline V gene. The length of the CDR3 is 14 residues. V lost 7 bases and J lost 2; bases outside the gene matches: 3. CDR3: CASTGGRAYNEQFF. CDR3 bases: TGTGCCAGCACGGGCGGGAGGGCCTACAATGAGCAGTTCTTC.

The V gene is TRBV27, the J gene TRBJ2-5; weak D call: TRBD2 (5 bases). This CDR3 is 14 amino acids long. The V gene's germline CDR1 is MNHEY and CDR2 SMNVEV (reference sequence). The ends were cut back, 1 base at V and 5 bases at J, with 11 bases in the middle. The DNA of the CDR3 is TGTGCCAGCAGTTTATACGGGGAGCGGGAGACCCAGTACTTC. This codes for CASSLYGERETQYF.

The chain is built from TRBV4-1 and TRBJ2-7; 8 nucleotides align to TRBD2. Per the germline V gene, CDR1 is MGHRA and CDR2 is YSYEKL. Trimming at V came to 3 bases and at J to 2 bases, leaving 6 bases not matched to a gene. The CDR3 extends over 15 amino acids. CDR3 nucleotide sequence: TGCGCCAGCAGCCAGAGCGGGAGTTATACCTACGAGCAGTACTTC. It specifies CASSQSGSYTYEQYF.

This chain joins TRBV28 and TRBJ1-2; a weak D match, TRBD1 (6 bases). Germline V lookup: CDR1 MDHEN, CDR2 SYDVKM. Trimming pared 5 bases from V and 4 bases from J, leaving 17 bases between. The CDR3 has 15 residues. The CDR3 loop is CASSSTGTRSYGYTF. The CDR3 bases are TGTGCCAGCAGTAGCACCGGGACACGAAGCTATGGCTACACCTTC.

The CDR3 protein is CASSEVPQAGHPQHF. The CDR3 coding sequence is TGTGCCAGCAGTGAAGTTCCCCAGGCCGGACATCCCCAGCATTTT. V gene TRBV2 combines with J gene TRBJ1-5; D may be TRBD1 (5 bases). The V end was cut by 1 base, the J end by 10 bases, with 17 bases between. CDR1 is SNHLY and CDR2 is FYNNEI in the germline V gene. This CDR3 spans 15 amino acids.